These T cell receptor beta chains were read from a single sample in a study of glioma-infiltrating T cells. TCRdb recomputed calls from the multiplex PCR reads with MiXCR, one row per CDR3 protein. The sample contains roughly 350,000 distinct CDR3 sequences, roughly two fifths of which appear only once. Sample: glioma tissue, nonneoplastic brain tissue, or PBMCs (not recorded which). All receptors come from a human donor with low-grade glioma or glioblastoma, undergoing nonglioma brain surgery, or in good health (not recorded which). Each CDR3 is given with its conserved first and last residue. The D gene is left open where the match is weak. The size entry is marked missing in some rows and otherwise reads once, few, many or a size class.

d_gene	abundance	v_gene	j_gene	CDR3aa	CDR3nt
.	.	TRBV7-9	TRBJ2-6	CASGLVQNAGANVLTF	TGTGCCAGCGGCTTAGTTCAGAATGCTGGGGCCAACGTCCTGACTTTC
.	few	TRBV16	TRBJ2-1	CASSQNPIGSYNEQFF	TGTGCCAGCAGCCAAAACCCAATAGGTTCCTACAATGAGCAGTTCTTC
TRBD1	few	TRBV7-6	TRBJ1-6	CASSLAGTANSPLHF	TGTGCCAGCAGCTTAGCGGGGACAGCCAATTCACCCCTCCACTTT
.	few	TRBV20-1	TRBJ2-7	CSAPREGQGYEQYF	TGCAGTGCCCCTCGGGAGGGACAGGGCTACGAGCAGTACTTC
.	few	TRBV7-3	TRBJ2-1	CASSLGGQPGEQFF	TGTGCCAGCAGCTTGGGCGGGCAGCCGGGTGAGCAGTTCTTC
TRBD1	.	TRBV4-1	TRBJ2-1	CATSGTGNNEQFF	TGCGCCACCTCCGGGACAGGGAACAATGAGCAGTTCTTC
.	.	TRBV15	TRBJ2-4	CATRGGNLAKNIQYF	TGTGCCACCAGGGGGGGAAATCTAGCCAAAAACATTCAGTACTTC
.	few	TRBV24-1	TRBJ1-2	CATSPSDSYGYTF	TGTGCCACCAGCCCATCTGACAGCTATGGCTACACCTTC
.	many	TRBV7-2	TRBJ2-3	CASSLAGHSTDTQYF	TGTGCCAGCAGCTTAGCAGGGCACAGCACAGATACGCAGTATTTT
.	.	TRBV4-1	TRBJ2-2	CASSQEARNTGELFF	TGCGCCAGCAGCCAAGAGGCCAGGAACACCGGGGAGCTGTTTTTT